The source of this T cell receptor (beta chain) is a study of T cell responses to AZD1222 COVID-19 vaccine. Across the study: Second doses at about 4 or about 12 weeks were pooled. General study findings and limits: Repertoire sampling happened only post peak T cell response. Clonal diversity was possibly underestimated; the donors were predominantly white British and more often female. Spike as a whole was targeted by vaccine-associated CD4 TCRs, dominant at 160-218 and 743-854.

This CDR3 comprises 13 residues. Trimming left V 10 bases short and J 9 bases short, with 19 bases between. Per the germline V gene, CDR1 is MDHEN and CDR2 is SYDVKM. On this clone: The antigen is unknown.

The protocol was immunoSEQ multiplex PCR, while the TCRdb copy is restricted to in-frame clones and leaves out a portion. Among about 140,000 clones listed, almost 95% were seen once. V is TRBV28 and J is TRBJ1-5, with a possible D match to TRBD1 (6 bases). Here the sequenced sample was peripheral blood, taken on day 0 of AZD1222 vaccination. The receptor was derived from an adult in good health. CDR3 DNA sequence: TGTGCCACCACCCAGTCGGGGGCGTTGCCCCAGCATTTT. This sequence encodes CATTQSGALPQHF.